What follows are 16 T cell receptor beta chains derived from one specimen sequenced in a study of breast tumors, draining lymph nodes, adjacent tissues. MiXCR was run by TCRdb on the multiplex PCR reads, yielding one entry per CDR3 protein. Of over 250,000 distinct CDR3 sequences detected, over 25% appear once; the ten largest clones hold around 1.1%. The lymph nodes were axillary draining lymph nodes from breast cancer patients. The sequenced sample was axillary lymph node tissue. These receptors all stem from a female donor with breast cancer. Some clones in this sample may be carry-over from other donors' samples.

This clonotype was found a few times. A much larger clone differs from this one at a single base, so this may be a read error. The chain combines TRBV20-1 with TRBJ2-5; TRBD2 matches 14 bases. The V and J ends lost 3 bases and 7 bases, in that order; junction bases with no gene match: 4. The V gene's germline CDR1 is DFQATT and CDR2 SNEGSKA (reference sequence). The CDR3 runs to 14 residues. CDR3 sequence reads: CSARGLAGVTTQYF. CDR3 sequence (DNA): TGCAGTGCTAGGGGACTAGCGGGAGTTACGACCCAGTACTTC.

This clonotype was observed a few times. The chain carries TRBV20-1 and TRBJ1-1, with unresolved D. Trimming removed 7 bases at V and 3 bases at J, with 12 bases between. This CDR3 comprises 12 residues. The germline V gene encodes CDR1 DFQATT and CDR2 SNEGSKA (reference sequence). The CDR3 reads CSVWERDTEAFF. Here the CDR3 DNA reads TGCAGTGTTTGGGAACGAGACACTGAAGCTTTCTTT.

With regard to this clonotype: At one end, the junction sequence differs from germline, possibly due to a read error. This sequence joins TRBV25-1 and TRBJ2-7, with 7 bases matching TRBD1. This CDR3 spans 13 amino acids. Germline V gene sequence: CDR1 MGHDK, CDR2 SYGVNS. This CDR3 reads CASRESGGYEQYF. The CDR3 bases are TGTGCCAGCAGAGAATCAGGGGGCTACGAGCAGTACTTC.

This clonotype has only a few counts. The CDR3 DNA is TGCAGTGCTAGAGTTCAGATTACGAACACTGAAGCTTTCTTT. It codes for CSARVQITNTEAFF. The chain links TRBV20-1 to TRBJ1-1, with D hard to call. The CDR3 length is 14 residues. Per the germline V gene, CDR1 is DFQATT and CDR2 is SNEGSKA (reference sequence). V was trimmed by 1 base and J by 1 base, leaving 10 bases between them.

This clonotype was seen ten or more times. The CDR3 coding sequence is TGTGCCAGCAGCGCAGGGGGCGTCCCTGGAAACACCATATATTTT. As protein: CASSAGGVPGNTIYF. The chain employs TRBV9 and TRBJ1-3, with 8 nucleotides matching TRBD1. J was trimmed by 2 bases and V by 3 bases; bases with no gene match: 4. The CDR3 is 15 residues long. Germline V gene lookup returns CDR1 SGDLS and CDR2 YYNGEE.

Notes on this clonotype: Germline and junction disagree at one end, which may indicate a read error. The V and J genes are TRBV29-1 and TRBJ1-5; D not certain. In germline, CDR1 is SQVTM, CDR2 ANQGSEA. The CDR3 covers 13 residues. In DNA, the CDR3 is TGTATGGTTGCCAGAGATAGCAATCAGCCCCAGCATTTT. Protein sequence: CMVARDSNQPQHF.

This clonotype was observed at least ten times. The chain joins TRBV6-5 to TRBJ2-6; no reliable D call. The germline V and J ends were trimmed by 9 bases and 0 bases, with 18 bases remaining between them. CDR3 length: 17 amino acids. Germline loops: CDR1 MNHEY, CDR2 SVGAGI. In DNA form, the CDR3 reads TGTGCCAGTTCCAGAGGCACCACATCCTCTGGGGCCAACGTCCTGACTTTC. Amino acids: CASSRGTTSSGANVLTF.

V gene TRBV15 combines with J gene TRBJ2-7, with D perhaps matching TRBD1 or TRBD2 (5 bases each). This CDR3 is 16 amino acids long. Trimming removed 3 bases from V and 0 bases from J, with 15 bases in between. The germline V gene encodes CDR1 LNHNV and CDR2 YYDKDF (reference sequence). The CDR3 is CATSSGTETASYEQYF. DNA for the CDR3: TGTGCCACCAGCAGTGGGACCGAGACAGCCTCCTACGAGCAGTACTTC.

This clonotype came up many times. The chain has TRBV14 and TRBJ2-2; 8 bases line up with TRBD1. The CDR3 is 16 residues long. CDR1 and CDR2 from the germline V gene are SGHDN and FVKESK. V lost 4 bases, J lost 0 bases, and 4 bases stayed unmatched. This CDR3 reads CASSRGQAPNTGELFF. The CDR3 DNA reads TGTGCCAGCAGCCGGGGACAGGCCCCGAACACCGGGGAGCTGTTTTTT. Based on the CDR3 plus reference TRBV14 and TRBJ2-2, the full variable domain is EAGVTQFPSHSVIEKGQTVTLRCDPISGHDNLYWYRRVMGKEIKFLLHFVKESKQDESGMPNNRFLAERTGGTYSTLKVQPAELEDSGVYFCASSRGQAPNTGELFFGEGSRLTVL.

This clonotype has a count of ten or more. The CDR3 nucleotides read TGCAGTGCTAGAGATGGGGCAAGGAGAAGCACAGATACGCAGTATTTT. This codes for CSARDGARRSTDTQYF. The chain carries TRBV20-1 and TRBJ2-3; perhaps TRBD1 as D (5 bases). Germline-derived CDR1 and CDR2 are DFQATT and SNEGSKA (reference sequence). Trimming removed 0 bases at V and 0 bases at J, with 13 bases between. The CDR3 extends over 16 amino acids.

A remark on this clonotype: No DNA is shown, since the ends of the CDR3 on it are uncertain; the CDR3 is the one TCRdb lists. J is TRBJ2-5 and V is TRBV29-1; the table's D call, TRBD1, has no DNA check behind it. The CDR3 has 14 amino acids, counting both end residues. Germline CDR1 and CDR2: SQVTM and ANQGSEA. The CDR3 is CGVGVGALAETRYF.

The V call is TRBV24-1, the J call TRBJ2-3; the match to TRBD2 covers 9 bases. The CDR3 is made up of 18 amino acids. Germline CDR1 and CDR2: KGHDR and SFDVKD. Trimming cost V 1 base and J 3 bases; bases outside gene matches: 10. The CDR3 spells CATSDLGPRGGPTDTQYF. CDR3 nucleotide sequence: TGTGCCACCAGTGATTTAGGTCCGCGGGGGGGCCCGACAGATACGCAGTATTTT.

This sequence joins TRBV9 and TRBJ1-6; no reliable D call. Per the germline V gene, CDR1 is SGDLS and CDR2 is YYNGEE. CDR3 length: 16 residues. The germline V and J ends were trimmed by 2 bases and 6 bases, with 15 bases remaining between them. The CDR3 bases are TGTGCCAGCAGCGTCCGCGATGGGGATGTTAATTCACCCCTCCACTTT. Translation gives CASSVRDGDVNSPLHF.

In the case of this clonotype: A much bigger clone sits one base away, suggesting this may be a read error. The V call is TRBV30, the J call TRBJ1-2; D ambiguous. CDR3 length: 11 residues. V dropped 4 bases and J dropped 5 bases, with 8 bases sitting between them. CDR1 is GTSNPN, CDR2 SVGIG, per germline (reference sequence). CDR3 DNA: TGTGCCTGGACCACCGAGTATGGCTACACCTTC. It encodes CAWTTEYGYTF.

This clonotype has at least ten counts. CDR3 in amino acids: CSAQGGSGETQYF. The CDR3 DNA reads TGCAGTGCGCAGGGGGGGAGCGGAGAGACCCAGTACTTC. The genes are TRBV20-1 and TRBJ2-5; D may correspond to TRBD1 or TRBD2 (7 bases each). The CDR3 has 13 amino acids. The V and J ends lost 6 bases and 4 bases respectively, with 15 bases between them. From germline, CDR1 is DFQATT and CDR2 SNEGSKA (reference sequence).

This clonotype was recorded many times. The J gene is TRBJ1-2, the V gene TRBV24-1; D is undetermined. Trimming left V 4 bases short and J 7 bases short, with 12 bases between. Germline CDR1 and CDR2: KGHDR and SFDVKD. The CDR3 spans 13 residues. CDR3: CATSEHVAGGYTF. CDR3 nucleotides: TGTGCCACCAGTGAGCACGTGGCTGGTGGCTACACCTTC.